The 2 T cell receptor beta chains below were found in one sample sequenced in a study of cytomegalovirus exposure and HLA in healthy donors. This PCR relied on a set of 60 Vbeta primers and 13 Jbeta primers. Clones were sequenced by immunoSEQ multiplex PCR, and TCRdb holds only the in-frame ones, with some missing. The table has 95,000 to 150,000 clones, 74% seen once. Sequencing was done on a sample of PBMCs. Receptors originate from a man in his forties in good health and CMV-seropositive.

The chain has TRBV27 and TRBJ2-1; tentatively, D is TRBD2 (5 bases). The V and J ends lost 4 bases and 1 base respectively, with 11 bases between them. There are 15 residues in the CDR3. CDR1 MNHEY and CDR2 SMNVEV come from the germline V gene (reference sequence). The CDR3 DNA reads as TGTGCCAGCAGTTCTAATAGCGATTCCTACAATGAGCAGTTCTTC. This encodes CASSSNSDSYNEQFF.

The chain is built from TRBV11-2 and TRBJ2-7; TRBD2 aligns across 12 bases. CDR3 length: 16 amino acids. Germline assignment: CDR1 SGHAT and CDR2 FQNNGV. V lost 0 bases, J lost 5 bases, and 5 bases stayed unmatched. In DNA, the CDR3 is TGTGCCAGCAGCTTAGAAGGGCTAGCGGGAGGGGACGAGCAGTACTTC. Protein: CASSLEGLAGGDEQYF.